Shown below are 29 T cell receptor beta chains from a single sample sequenced in a study of technical replicates of blood from several donors. TCRdb keeps only in-frame clones here, not all; method: immunoSEQ multiplex PCR. The sample includes 15,000 to 20,000 clones, around 87% seen only once; the top ten take over 10%. Sequencing was carried out using PBMCs. These receptors were collected from a human donor in good health.

This chain joins TRBV11-2 and TRBJ2-5, with a weak D call TRBD2 (6 bases). The V and J ends lost 8 bases and 5 bases respectively, with 15 bases between them. The CDR3 is 13 amino acids. Germline values: CDR1 SGHAT, CDR2 FQNNGV. CDR3 sequence (DNA): TGTGCCAGCCGACGCCCGGGGAGGGAGACCCAGTACTTC. It codes for CASRRPGRETQYF.

A note on this clone: One end of the junction fails to match germline, which may point to a read error. The genes are TRBV5-1 and TRBJ1-2; 11 bases map to TRBD1. Looked up from germline, CDR1 is SGHRS and CDR2 is YFSETQ. The CDR3 has 15 amino acids. The DNA of the CDR3 is TGCGCCAGCGGCTTGGGACAGGGGGAAGGGGATGGCTACACCTTC. Amino acid sequence: CASGLGQGEGDGYTF.

The chain recombines TRBV11-3 with TRBJ2-5; D unclear. The V end was cut by 4 bases, the J end by 3 bases, with 9 bases between. CDR3 size: 13 residues. CDR1 SGHNT and CDR2 YENEEA come from the germline V gene. CDR3: CASSSNPKETQYF. The CDR3 DNA follows: TGTGCCAGCAGCTCCAACCCTAAAGAGACCCAGTACTTC. Full variable domain (missing parts from reference TRBV11-3 and TRBJ2-5): EAGVVQSPRYKIIEKKQPVAFWCNPISGHNTLYWYLQNLGQGPELLIRYENEEAVDDSQLPKDRFSAERLKGVDSTLKIQPAELGDSAVYLCASSSNPKETQYFGPGTRLLVL.

Only one count was recorded for this clone. The J gene is TRBJ1-3, the V gene TRBV7-6; D is unresolved. This CDR3 has 15 amino acids. V was shortened by 4 bases and J by 0 bases, with 10 bases between the two germline ends. Per the germline V gene, CDR1 is SGHVS and CDR2 is FNYEAQ. The DNA of the CDR3 is TGTGCCAGCAGCTCCCCTTGGAGCTCTGGAAACACCATATATTTT. Residues: CASSSPWSSGNTIYF.

The genes are TRBV11-2 and TRBJ2-7, with D possibly being TRBD2 (6 bases). Trimming cost V 5 bases and J 7 bases, with 15 bases left between them. The CDR3 is 13 amino acids. From germline, CDR1 is SGHAT and CDR2 FQNNGV. The CDR3 is CASSASGDGEQYF. The CDR3 DNA is TGTGCCAGCAGCGCATCGGGAGACGGGGAGCAGTACTTC.

This sequence joins TRBV5-6 and TRBJ2-5; D perhaps matches TRBD2 (6 bases). CDR3 length equals 14 residues. The germline gives CDR1 SGHDT, CDR2 YYEEEE. Trimming left V 4 bases short and J 5 bases short, with 15 bases between. In DNA, the CDR3 is TGTGCCAGCAGCCAAAGTGGAGGGCGGGAGACCCAGTACTTC. Protein product: CASSQSGGRETQYF.

The chain joins TRBV5-5 to TRBJ2-7; possible D gene TRBD1, 6 bases. There are 15 residues in the CDR3. V was pared by 4 bases and J by 2 bases, with 16 bases between. Germline-derived CDR1 and CDR2 are SGHKS and YYEKEE (reference sequence). As DNA, the CDR3 is TGTGCCAGCAGCCTCCAGGGGATGGGAGCCTACGAGCAGTACTTC. It is translated as CASSLQGMGAYEQYF.

This chain uses TRBV28 with TRBJ2-7, with 9 bases aligning to TRBD1. The V and J ends lost 1 base and 3 bases, in that order; junction bases with no gene match: 1. The CDR3 extends over 14 amino acids. Germline-derived CDR1 and CDR2 are MDHEN and SYDVKM. CDR3 region: CASSLSGQGYEQYF. The CDR3 DNA is TGTGCCAGCAGTTTATCGGGACAGGGCTACGAGCAGTACTTC.

The chain employs TRBV28 and TRBJ2-2; 10 nucleotides match TRBD2. The CDR3 loop spans 17 amino acids. Losses at the gene ends were 0 bases for V and 2 bases for J; bases not matched to a gene: 3. Germline V lookup: CDR1 MDHEN, CDR2 SYDVKM. CDR3 in amino acids: CASSLWVAGGNTGELFF. CDR3 nucleotide sequence: TGTGCCAGCAGTTTATGGGTAGCGGGAGGCAACACCGGGGAGCTGTTTTTT.

This clone was found a few times. The chain links TRBV9 to TRBJ1-1, with D maybe TRBD1 (6 bases). The CDR3 is 14 residues long. V dropped 0 bases and J dropped 8 bases, with 14 bases sitting between them. CDR1 and CDR2 (germline): SGDLS, YYNGEE. In nucleotides, the CDR3 is TGTGCCAGCAGCGTAGGTACAGGGCCTGGAGAAGCTTTCTTT. This translates into CASSVGTGPGEAFF.

The V and J genes are TRBV6-6 and TRBJ1-4; 8 bases match TRBD1. Trimming at V came to 5 bases and at J to 8 bases, leaving 7 bases not matched to a gene. The germline V gene encodes CDR1 MNHNY and CDR2 SVGAGI (reference sequence). The CDR3 totals 14 residues. The CDR3 DNA sequence: TGTGCCAGCAGTAGGGAAACAGGGGGAGAAAAACTGTTTTTT. Its translation: CASSRETGGEKLFF.

This clone was counted once. The J gene is TRBJ1-5, the V gene TRBV19; no clear D. Germline CDR1 LNHDA, CDR2 SQIVND (reference sequence). The CDR3 loop spans 14 amino acids. The V end lost 1 base, the J end lost 3 bases, and 7 bases lay between the germline ends. CDR3 protein: CASSIGQANQPQHF. In DNA form, the CDR3 reads TGTGCCAGTAGTATAGGCCAGGCCAATCAGCCCCAGCATTTT.

This chain connects TRBV5-4 to TRBJ1-1, with TRBD1 matching 12 bases. After removal of 5 bases from V and 8 bases from J, the junction contained 4 bases not matched to a gene. The germline V gene encodes CDR1 SGHNT and CDR2 YYREEE (reference sequence). The CDR3 runs to 13 residues. The CDR3 coding sequence is TGTGCCAGCAGGGAGGGGACAGGGGGCGAAGCTTTCTTT. Its translation is CASREGTGGEAFF.

The J gene is TRBJ2-3, the V gene TRBV29-1, with 14 bases aligning to TRBD2. Germline CDR1 and CDR2: SQVTM and ANQGSEA. The V and J ends lost 8 bases and 3 bases, in that order; junction bases with no gene match: 10. The CDR3 is 16 residues long. For the CDR3, the DNA is TGCAGCTCCAGGATGGGGACTAGCGGGAGTACAGATACGCAGTATTTT. Its protein product is CSSRMGTSGSTDTQYF.

V usage is TRBV7-9 and J usage is TRBJ2-3, with TRBD2 matching 8 bases. The junction had 12 bases not matched to a gene; V was cut back by 8 bases and J by 5 bases. Germline V gene data show CDR1 as SEHNR and CDR2 as FQNEAQ (reference sequence). The CDR3 runs to 15 residues. The CDR3 DNA sequence: TGTGCCAGCCACCCCGGGGGGGCCTGGCTAGATACGCAGTATTTT. Its protein product is CASHPGGAWLDTQYF.

The V gene is TRBV9, the J gene TRBJ1-1, with a weak D call TRBD1 (6 bases). The germline V and J ends were trimmed by 4 bases and 5 bases, with 21 bases remaining between them. This CDR3 has 16 residues. Germline CDR1 is SGDLS and CDR2 is YYNGEE. CDR3 DNA: TGTGCCAGCAGCCCACGGGACATGACGGGGCGGACTGAAGCTTTCTTT. This translates into CASSPRDMTGRTEAFF. Together with reference TRBV9 and TRBJ1-1, the CDR3 gives the full variable domain: DSGVTQTPKHLITATGQRVTLRCSPRSGDLSVYWYQQSLDQGLQFLIQYYNGEERAKGNILERFSAQQFPDLHSELNLSSLELGDSALYFCASSPRDMTGRTEAFFGQGTRLTVV.

The J gene is TRBJ2-2, the V gene TRBV9, with D uncertain. Trimming took off 0 bases at V and 8 bases at J, with 11 bases between the two ends. The CDR3 is 14 amino acids. Germline assignment: CDR1 SGDLS and CDR2 YYNGEE. As DNA, the CDR3 is TGTGCCAGCAGCGTAGATGGGCCCCCGGGGGAGCTGTTTTTT. Residues: CASSVDGPPGELFF.

The chain recombines TRBV30 with TRBJ2-2, with D perhaps matching TRBD1 (5 bases). V was trimmed by 3 bases and J by 0 bases, leaving 14 bases between them. This CDR3 comprises 16 residues. Germline CDR1 reads GTSNPN; CDR2 reads SVGIG (reference sequence). The CDR3, as DNA: TGTGCCTGGAGCGAAGACAGTCCCGCGAACACCGGGGAGCTGTTTTTT. This translates into CAWSEDSPANTGELFF.

The chain recombines TRBV19 with TRBJ1-2; 7 positions agree with TRBD1. CDR1 LNHDA and CDR2 SQIVND come from the germline V gene (reference sequence). V dropped 1 base and J dropped 2; count of bases not matched to a gene: 10. This CDR3 contains 17 residues. This CDR3 reads CASSIGEGAKGNYGYTF. The CDR3 DNA follows: TGTGCCAGTAGTATAGGAGAGGGGGCGAAGGGAAACTATGGCTACACCTTC.

The genes are TRBV6-1 and TRBJ1-5, with 7 bases that match TRBD1. CDR1 and CDR2 (germline): MNHNS, SASEGT. V gave up 2 bases and J gave up 5 bases; unmatched junction bases: 9. This CDR3 has 16 amino acids. DNA of the CDR3: TGTGCCAGCAGTGAATTTGGGACAGCTGAGTATCAGCCCCAGCATTTT. Amino acid sequence: CASSEFGTAEYQPQHF.

This clone was seen a few times. V and J are TRBV5-1 and TRBJ2-1, with D maybe TRBD2 (6 bases). CDR3 length equals 16 residues. Trimming stripped 1 base from V and 7 bases from J, with 18 bases between. Germline CDR1 is SGHRS and CDR2 is YFSETQ. CDR3 DNA sequence: TGCGCCAGCAGCTTGAGTGACCTTCGGGCGGGGAATGAGCAGTTCTTC. Protein product: CASSLSDLRAGNEQFF.

The V and J genes are TRBV18 and TRBJ1-1; tentative D call: TRBD1 (5 bases). The CDR3 spans 15 residues. Germline CDR1 and CDR2: KGHSH and LQKENI. The V gene lost 3 bases and the J gene lost 0 bases, with 11 bases spanning the gap. The DNA of the CDR3 is TGTGCCAGCTCACCTGGGGGGACCCTGAACACTGAAGCTTTCTTT. Protein product: CASSPGGTLNTEAFF.

This clone was seen once. The chain employs TRBV30 and TRBJ2-2, with a weak D call TRBD1 (6 bases). Between the trimmed V and J ends, which lost 3 bases and 6 bases, there was a span of 11 bases. The length of the CDR3 is 13 residues. Per the germline V gene, CDR1 is GTSNPN and CDR2 is SVGIG (reference sequence). The CDR3, as DNA: TGTGCCTGGAGCAAAACAGGGTCCGGGGAGCTGTTTTTT. Translating it yields CAWSKTGSGELFF.

The chain is built from TRBV10-2 and TRBJ2-7, with D perhaps TRBD1 (5 bases). Germline CDR1 is WSHSY and CDR2 is SAAADI. The CDR3 covers 13 residues. Between the trimmed V and J ends, which lost 2 bases and 1 base, there was a span of 6 bases. As DNA, the CDR3 is TGCGCCAGCAGTGAGCAGGGTTCCTACGAGCAGTACTTC. The encoded protein is CASSEQGSYEQYF.

The rearrangement joins TRBV27 to TRBJ2-1; 15 positions match TRBD2. V lost 5 bases and J lost 1; bases outside the gene matches: 6. This CDR3 has 18 amino acids. Germline CDR1 is MNHEY and CDR2 is SMNVEV (reference sequence). CDR3 nucleotide sequence: TGTGCCAGCAGTCCGGGGGGGACTAGCGGGGGGTCCTACAATGAGCAGTTCTTC. Its translation is CASSPGGTSGGSYNEQFF.

The chain recombines TRBV19 with TRBJ2-3; 8 nucleotides match TRBD1. CDR1 LNHDA and CDR2 SQIVND come from the germline V gene (reference sequence). V lost 4 bases and J lost 4; bases outside the gene matches: 7. The CDR3 is 15 residues long. The CDR3 nucleotides are TGTGCCAGTAGTAAAGGACAGGGTTTGGCAGATACGCAGTATTTT. Residues: CASSKGQGLADTQYF.

V gene TRBV5-1 combines with J gene TRBJ2-5; 9 bases map to TRBD1. V lost 4 bases to trimming and J lost 5 bases; unmatched junction nucleotides: 12. Germline V gene sequence: CDR1 SGHRS, CDR2 YFSETQ. The length of the CDR3 is 16 residues. The CDR3 DNA sequence: TGCGCCAGCAGCCCACAAGCCGGGACAGGGATGGAGACCCAGTACTTC. Translating it yields CASSPQAGTGMETQYF. Full variable domain (missing parts from reference TRBV5-1 and TRBJ2-5): KAGVTQTPRYLIKTRGQQVTLSCSPISGHRSVSWYQQTPGQGLQFLFEYFSETQRNKGNFPGRFSGRQFSNSRSEMNVSTLELGDSALYLCASSPQAGTGMETQYFGPGTRLLVL.

J is TRBJ2-1 and V is TRBV5-1; 12 bases match TRBD2. The germline V gene has CDR1 SGHRS and CDR2 YFSETQ. The CDR3 runs 15 residues. Trimming at V came to 4 bases and at J to 8 bases, leaving 7 bases not matched to a gene. In DNA, the CDR3 is TGCGCCAGCAGCCGTTCTAGCGGGAGGGGTCATGAGCAGTTCTTC. It translates to CASSRSSGRGHEQFF.

The chain employs TRBV2 and TRBJ1-1; 7 bases fit TRBD1. The V gene's germline CDR1 is SNHLY and CDR2 FYNNEI. J gave up 8 bases and V 5 bases, and 5 bases lay outside the gene matches. The CDR3 totals 12 residues. CDR3 residues: CASSQNRGEAFF. For the CDR3, the DNA is TGTGCCAGCAGTCAGAACAGGGGCGAAGCTTTCTTT.